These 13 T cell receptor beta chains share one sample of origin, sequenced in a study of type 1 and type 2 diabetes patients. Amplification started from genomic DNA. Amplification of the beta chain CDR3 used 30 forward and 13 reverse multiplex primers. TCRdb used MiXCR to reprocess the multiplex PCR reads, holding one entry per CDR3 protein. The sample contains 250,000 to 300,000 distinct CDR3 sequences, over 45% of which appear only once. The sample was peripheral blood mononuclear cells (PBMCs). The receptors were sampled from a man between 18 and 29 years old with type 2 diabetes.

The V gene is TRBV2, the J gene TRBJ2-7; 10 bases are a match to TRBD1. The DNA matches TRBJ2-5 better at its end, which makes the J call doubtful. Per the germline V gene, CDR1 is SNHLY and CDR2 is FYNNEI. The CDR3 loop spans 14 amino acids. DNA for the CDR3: TGTGCCAGCAACGACAGGGGGCGGGGAGAGACCCAGTACTTC. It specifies CASNDRGRGETQYF.

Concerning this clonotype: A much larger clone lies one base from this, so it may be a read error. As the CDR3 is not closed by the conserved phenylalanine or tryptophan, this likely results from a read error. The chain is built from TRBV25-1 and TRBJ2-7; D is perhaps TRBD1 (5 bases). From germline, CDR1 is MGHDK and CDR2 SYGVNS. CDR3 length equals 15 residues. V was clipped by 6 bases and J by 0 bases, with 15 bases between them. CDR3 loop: CASSTRARSSYEQYY. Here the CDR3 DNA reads TGTGCCAGCAGCACCAGGGCGAGGAGCTCCTACGAGCAGTACTAC.

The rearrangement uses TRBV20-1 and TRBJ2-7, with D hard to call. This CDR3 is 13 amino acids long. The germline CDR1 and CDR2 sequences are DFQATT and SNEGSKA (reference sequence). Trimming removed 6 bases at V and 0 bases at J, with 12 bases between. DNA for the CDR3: TGCAGTGCCCCACACGTTAGCTCCTACGAGCAGTACTTC. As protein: CSAPHVSSYEQYF.

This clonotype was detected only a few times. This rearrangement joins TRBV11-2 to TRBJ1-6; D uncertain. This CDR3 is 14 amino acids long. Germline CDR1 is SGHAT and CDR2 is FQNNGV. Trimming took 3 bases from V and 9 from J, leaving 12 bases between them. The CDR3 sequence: CASSLNVMGSPLHF. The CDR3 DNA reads TGTGCCAGCAGCTTGAACGTCATGGGTTCACCCCTCCACTTT. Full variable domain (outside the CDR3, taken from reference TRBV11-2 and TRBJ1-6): EAGVAQSPRYKIIEKRQSVAFWCNPISGHATLYWYQQILGQGPKLLIQFQNNGVVDDSQLPKDRFSAERLKGVDSTLKIQPAKLEDSAVYLCASSLNVMGSPLHFGNGTRLTVT.

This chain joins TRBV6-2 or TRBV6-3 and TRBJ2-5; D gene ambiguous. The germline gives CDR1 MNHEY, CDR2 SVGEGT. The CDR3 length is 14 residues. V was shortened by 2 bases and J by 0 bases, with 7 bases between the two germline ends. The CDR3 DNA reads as TGTGCCAGCAGTTACCCGGCCTACCAAGAGACCCAGTACTTC. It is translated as CASSYPAYQETQYF.

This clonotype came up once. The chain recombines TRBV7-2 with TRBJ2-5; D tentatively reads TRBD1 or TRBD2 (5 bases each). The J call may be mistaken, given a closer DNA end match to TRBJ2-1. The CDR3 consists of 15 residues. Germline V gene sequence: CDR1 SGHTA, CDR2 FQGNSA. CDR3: CASSPEVGRAREQFF. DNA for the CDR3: TGTGCCAGCAGCCCCGAAGTGGGGCGGGCGCGTGAGCAGTTCTTC.

For the CDR3, the DNA is TGCGCCAGCAGCCCCCGCCCGTGGCTAGCTAACTATGGCTACACCTTC. It is translated as CASSPRPWLANYGYTF. The chain has TRBV4-3 and TRBJ1-2; D ambiguous. Germline loops: CDR1 LGHNA, CDR2 YSLEER. V was trimmed by 4 bases and J by 0 bases, leaving 15 bases between them. This CDR3 has 16 amino acids.

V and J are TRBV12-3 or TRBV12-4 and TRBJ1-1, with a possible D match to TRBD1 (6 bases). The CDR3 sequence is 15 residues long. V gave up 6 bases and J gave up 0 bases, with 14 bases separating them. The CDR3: CASSPWDTMNTEAFF. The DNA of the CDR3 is TGTGCCAGCAGCCCCTGGGACACCATGAACACTGAAGCTTTCTTT.

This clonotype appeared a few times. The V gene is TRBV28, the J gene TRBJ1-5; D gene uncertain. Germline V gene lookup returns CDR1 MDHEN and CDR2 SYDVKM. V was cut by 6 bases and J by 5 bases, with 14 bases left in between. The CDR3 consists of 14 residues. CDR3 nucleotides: TGTGCCAGCAGGCTCCTAGAGGCGGATCAGCCCCAGCATTTT. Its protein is CASRLLEADQPQHF.

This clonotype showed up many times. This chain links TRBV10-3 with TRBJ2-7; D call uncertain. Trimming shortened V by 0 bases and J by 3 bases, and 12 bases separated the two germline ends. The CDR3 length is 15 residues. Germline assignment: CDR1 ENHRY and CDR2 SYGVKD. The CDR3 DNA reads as TGTGCCATCAGTGAGTCTGGCAGAACCAACTACGAGCAGTACTTC. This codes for CAISESGRTNYEQYF.

The CDR3 region is CASRWAGGTSDGANVLTF. The CDR3 DNA reads as TGTGCCAGCAGGTGGGCGGGAGGGACGTCCGACGGGGCCAACGTCCTGACTTTC. The chain is built from TRBV27 and TRBJ2-6, with 9 positions matching TRBD2. The CDR3 sequence is 18 residues long. Germline V lookup: CDR1 MNHEY, CDR2 SMNVEV (reference sequence). Trimming took 6 bases from V and 4 from J; bases not matched to a gene: 13.

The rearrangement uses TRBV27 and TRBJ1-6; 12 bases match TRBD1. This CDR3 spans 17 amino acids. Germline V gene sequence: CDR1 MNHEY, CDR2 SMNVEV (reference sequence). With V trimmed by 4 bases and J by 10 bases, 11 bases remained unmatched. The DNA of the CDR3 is TGTGCCAGCAGTTCCGGGACAGGGGGCGCTGGGGCCTCACCCCTCCACTTT. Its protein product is CASSSGTGGAGASPLHF.

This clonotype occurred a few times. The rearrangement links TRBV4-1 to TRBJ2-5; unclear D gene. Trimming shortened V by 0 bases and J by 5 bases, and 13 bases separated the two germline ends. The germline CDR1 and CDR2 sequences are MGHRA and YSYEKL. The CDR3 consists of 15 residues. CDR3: CASSQEYVGRETQYF. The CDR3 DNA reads TGCGCCAGCAGCCAAGAATATGTAGGTCGGGAGACCCAGTACTTC.